The 4 T cell receptor beta chains listed next were all sequenced from one sample in a study of shared clonotypes between healthy human individuals. Profiled with immunoSEQ multiplex PCR; TCRdb holds only in-frame clones, not every one. Here the sample spans about 980,000 clones, about three quarters being singletons. The sequenced material came from memory CD4+ T cells sorted from blood. Subset specified: CD45RA-negative fraction. These receptors were collected from a man aged 18-30 years in good health.

This clone was counted a few times. The same CDR3 can be traced to other DNA sequences in this sample. J is TRBJ1-4 and V is TRBV19, with D uncertain. The V gene's germline CDR1 is LNHDA and CDR2 SQIVND (reference sequence). V gave up 4 bases and J gave up 0 bases, with 3 bases separating them. This CDR3 has 13 amino acids. The CDR3 DNA reads as TGTGCCAGTAGTACCGCAACTAATGAAAAACTGTTTTTT. Residues: CASSTATNEKLFF.

This clone was seen a single time. The rearrangement links TRBV12-5 to TRBJ1-1, with D unresolved. This CDR3 has 13 residues. Trimming took off 1 base at V and 1 base at J, with 4 bases between the two ends. Germline CDR1 reads LGHNT; CDR2 reads FRNRAP. In DNA, the CDR3 is TGTGCTAGTGGTTTGGACACGAACACTGAAGCTTTCTTT. Its translation: CASGLDTNTEAFF.

The V call is TRBV11-3, the J call TRBJ2-5; possibly TRBD2 for D (5 bases). The CDR3 extends over 15 amino acids. V was pared by 4 bases and J by 6 bases, with 18 bases between. Looked up from germline, CDR1 is SGHNT and CDR2 is YENEEA. Written as DNA, the CDR3 is TGTGCCAGCAGCTCTGGAGGCGAGGAGGCGCAGACCCAGTACTTC. Encoded protein: CASSSGGEEAQTQYF.

The rearrangement joins TRBV6-5 to TRBJ1-4; D might be TRBD1 (6 bases). V was trimmed by 6 bases and J by 8 bases, leaving 16 bases between them. There are 14 residues in the CDR3. Germline V gives CDR1 MNHEY, CDR2 SVGAGI. CDR3 amino acids: CASSTMGQGEKLFF. CDR3 nucleotides: TGTGCCAGCAGCACTATGGGACAAGGCGAAAAACTGTTTTTT.